The source of this T cell receptor beta chain is a study of blood T cell repertoires in COVID-19. Study-wide context: The United States, Italy and Spain provided the acute and convalescent COVID-19 samples. Sample material is recorded as cDNA or gDNA derived from T cells, B-cell-depleted T cells, or PBMCs.

Authors' methods: Using reference gene primer amplification, nucleated cell counts were estimated. Measured with immunoSEQ multiplex PCR; TCRdb has only the in-frame clones, and not every one. The DNA was the basis for D and trimming; V, J and clone size are from that table. The sample holds 150,000 to 180,000 clones, more than 75% seen once. Seattle enrolled patients during active infection and tracked them longitudinally. Sequencing used peripheral blood. This TCR was recovered from a woman aged 60-70 years with COVID-19, enrolled during active disease.

CDR3 in amino acids: CASSVALVGTSGDGELFF. The CDR3 DNA reads TGTGCCAGCAGCGTAGCATTAGTCGGGACTAGCGGGGACGGGGAGCTGTTTTTT. V is TRBV9 and J is TRBJ2-2; TRBD2 matches at 13 bases. Germline CDR1 reads SGDLS; CDR2 reads YYNGEE. With 0 bases clipped from V and 7 bases from J, the junction kept 9 bases outside the gene matches. The CDR3 contains 18 residues.